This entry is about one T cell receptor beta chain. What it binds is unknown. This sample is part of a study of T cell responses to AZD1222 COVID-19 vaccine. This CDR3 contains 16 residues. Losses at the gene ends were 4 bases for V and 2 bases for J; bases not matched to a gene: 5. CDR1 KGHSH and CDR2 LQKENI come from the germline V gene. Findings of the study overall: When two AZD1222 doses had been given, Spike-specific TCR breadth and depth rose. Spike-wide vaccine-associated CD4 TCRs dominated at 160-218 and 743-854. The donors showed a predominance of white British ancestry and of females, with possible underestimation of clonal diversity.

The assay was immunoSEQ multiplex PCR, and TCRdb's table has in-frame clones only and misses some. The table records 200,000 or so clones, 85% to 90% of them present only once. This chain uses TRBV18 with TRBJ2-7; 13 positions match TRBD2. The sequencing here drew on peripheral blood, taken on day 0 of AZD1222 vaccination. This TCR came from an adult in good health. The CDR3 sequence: CASSRGTSGTPYEQYF. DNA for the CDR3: TGTGCCAGCTCACGGGGGACTAGCGGGACCCCCTACGAGCAGTACTTC.